This T cell receptor beta chain stems from a study of T cell responses to AZD1222 COVID-19 vaccine. Method: immunoSEQ multiplex PCR; TCRdb's copy keeps in-frame clones and lacks some. The table has about 130,000 clones, roughly nine tenths seen once; the top ten hold 6.3%. V was shortened by 3 bases and J by 7 bases, with 13 bases between the two germline ends. The CDR3 contains 15 residues. Germline CDR1 and CDR2: LGHDT and YNNKEL (reference sequence). This specimen consisted of peripheral blood, obtained on day 0 of AZD1222 vaccination. The clonotype comes from an adult in good health. This sequence joins TRBV3-1 (or the pseudogene TRBV3-2) and TRBJ1-6, with D tentatively TRBD1 (5 bases). In DNA form, the CDR3 reads TGTGCCAGCAGCCAGGAATGGGGGGGGAATTCACCCCTCCACTTT. Its protein is CASSQEWGGNSPLHF.